The TCR beta chain described here comes from a study of blood T cell repertoires in COVID-19. The CDR3 runs to 16 residues. Trimming took 3 bases from V and 4 from J; bases not matched to a gene: 8. Germline CDR1 SEHNR, CDR2 FQNEAQ (reference sequence). The assay was immunoSEQ multiplex PCR, and TCRdb's table has in-frame clones only and misses some. The sample records a few hundred thousand clones, 70% to 90% being singletons. The TCR was taken from a woman aged 25 to 39 who had recovered from COVID-19. Sequencing was done on a sample of PBMCs or T cells enriched from blood (not recorded which). The chain links TRBV7-9 to TRBJ1-2; 10 bases match TRBD1. The chain's CDR3 is CASSFAGTGVSYGYTF. In DNA, the CDR3 is TGTGCCAGCAGCTTCGCCGGGACAGGGGTCTCCTATGGCTACACCTTC. The whole variable domain, filled in from reference TRBV7-9 and TRBJ1-2, reads DTGVSQNPRHKITKRGQNVTFRCDPISEHNRLYWYRQTLGQGPEFLTYFQNEAQLEKSRLLSDRFSAERPKGSFSTLEIQRTEQGDSAMYLCASSFAGTGVSYGYTFGSGTRLTVV.